What follows describes a single TCR beta chain. Clones were sequenced by immunoSEQ multiplex PCR, and TCRdb holds only the in-frame ones, with some missing. The table records a few million clones, about nine tenths of them present only once. The CDR3 totals 17 residues. Unmatched junction bases numbered 10, after V lost 5 bases and J lost 5 bases. CDR1 is SGHTA and CDR2 is FQGTGA in the germline V gene. All participating donors were Caucasian adults from Nashville, Tennessee. This specimen comes from a study of shared clonotypes between healthy human individuals. The specimen sequenced was naive CD4+ T cells from PBMCs. Noted subset: CD45RA+ positively selected. J is TRBJ2-2 and V is TRBV7-3; 11 positions agree with TRBD2. This receptor was obtained from a man aged 18 to 35 in good health. Some clones in this sample may be carry-over from other donors' samples. The CDR3 DNA reads TGTGCCAGCAGCGGGGTAGCGGGAGGGCCTCGAACCGGGGAGCTGTTTTTT. The encoded protein is CASSGVAGGPRTGELFF.